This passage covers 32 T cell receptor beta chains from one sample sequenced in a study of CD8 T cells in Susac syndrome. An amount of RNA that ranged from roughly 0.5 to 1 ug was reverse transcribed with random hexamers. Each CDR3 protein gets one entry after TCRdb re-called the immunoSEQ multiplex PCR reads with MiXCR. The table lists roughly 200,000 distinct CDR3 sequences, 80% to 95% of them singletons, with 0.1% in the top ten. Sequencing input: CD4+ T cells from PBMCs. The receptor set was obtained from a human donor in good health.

CDR3 nucleotide sequence: TGTGCCAGCAGTGACATTGGGAGGGGGCGGGCAGATACGCAGTATTTT. Protein product: CASSDIGRGRADTQYF. The chain employs TRBV6-1 and TRBJ2-3; D may match TRBD1 or TRBD2 (7 bases each). The CDR3 totals 16 residues. V was cut by 3 bases and J by 4 bases, with 17 bases left in between. Germline V gene sequence: CDR1 MNHNS, CDR2 SASEGT.

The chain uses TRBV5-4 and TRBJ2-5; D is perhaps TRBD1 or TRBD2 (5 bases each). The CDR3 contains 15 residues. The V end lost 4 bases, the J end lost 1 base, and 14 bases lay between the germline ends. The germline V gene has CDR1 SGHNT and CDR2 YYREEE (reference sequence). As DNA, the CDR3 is TGTGCCAGCAGCACCTCCGGGACCTTCCAAGAGACCCAGTACTTC. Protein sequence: CASSTSGTFQETQYF. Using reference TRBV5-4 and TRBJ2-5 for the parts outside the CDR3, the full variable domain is ETGVTQSPTHLIKTRGQQVTLRCSSQSGHNTVSWYQQALGQGPQFIFQYYREEENGRGNFPPRFSGLQFPNYSSELNVNALELDDSALYLCASSTSGTFQETQYFGPGTRLLVL.

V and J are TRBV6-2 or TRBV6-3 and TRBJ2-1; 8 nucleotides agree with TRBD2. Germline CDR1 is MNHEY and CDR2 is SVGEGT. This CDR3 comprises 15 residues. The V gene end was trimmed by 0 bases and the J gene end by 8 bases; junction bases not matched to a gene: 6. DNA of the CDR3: TGTGCCAGCAGTTACTCCACGGGGGGGCCCTATGAGCAGTTCTTC. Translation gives CASSYSTGGPYEQFF.

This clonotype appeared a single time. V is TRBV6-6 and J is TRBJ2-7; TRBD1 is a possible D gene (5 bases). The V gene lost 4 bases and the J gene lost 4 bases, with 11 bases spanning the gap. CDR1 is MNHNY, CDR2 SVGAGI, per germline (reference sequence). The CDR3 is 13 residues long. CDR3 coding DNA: TGTGCCAGCAGTTGGGGCAGCCCATACGAGCAGTACGTC. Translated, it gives CASSWGSPYEQYV.

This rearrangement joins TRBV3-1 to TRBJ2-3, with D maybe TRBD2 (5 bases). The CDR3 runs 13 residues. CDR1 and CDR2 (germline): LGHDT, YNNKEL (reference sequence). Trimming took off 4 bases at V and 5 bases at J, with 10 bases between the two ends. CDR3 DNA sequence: TGTGCCAGCAGCCCATTAGGACTAGATACGCAGTATTTT. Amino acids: CASSPLGLDTQYF.

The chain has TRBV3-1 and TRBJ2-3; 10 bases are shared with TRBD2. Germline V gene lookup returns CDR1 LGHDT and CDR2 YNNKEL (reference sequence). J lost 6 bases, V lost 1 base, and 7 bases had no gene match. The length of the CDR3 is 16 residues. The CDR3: CASSQVLGTSVDTQYF. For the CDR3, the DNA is TGTGCCAGCAGCCAAGTGCTCGGGACTAGCGTGGATACGCAGTATTTT.

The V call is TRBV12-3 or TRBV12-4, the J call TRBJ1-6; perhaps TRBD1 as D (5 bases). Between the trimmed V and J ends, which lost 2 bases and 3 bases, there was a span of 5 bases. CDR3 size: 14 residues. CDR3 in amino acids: CASSLTGYNSPLHF. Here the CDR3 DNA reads TGTGCCAGCAGTTTAACAGGCTATAATTCACCCCTCCACTTT.

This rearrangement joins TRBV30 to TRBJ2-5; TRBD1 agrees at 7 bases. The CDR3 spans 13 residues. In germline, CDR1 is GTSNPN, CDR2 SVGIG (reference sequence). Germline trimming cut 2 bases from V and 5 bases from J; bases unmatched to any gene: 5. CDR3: CAWSLDRSETQYF. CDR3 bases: TGTGCCTGGAGTCTGGACAGGTCGGAGACCCAGTACTTC.

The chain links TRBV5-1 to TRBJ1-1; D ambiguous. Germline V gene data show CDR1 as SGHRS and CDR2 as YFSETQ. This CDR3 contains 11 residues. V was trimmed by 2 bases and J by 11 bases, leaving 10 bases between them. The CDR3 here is CASSLSGPAFF. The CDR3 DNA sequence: TGCGCCAGCAGCTTATCGGGCCCCGCTTTCTTT.

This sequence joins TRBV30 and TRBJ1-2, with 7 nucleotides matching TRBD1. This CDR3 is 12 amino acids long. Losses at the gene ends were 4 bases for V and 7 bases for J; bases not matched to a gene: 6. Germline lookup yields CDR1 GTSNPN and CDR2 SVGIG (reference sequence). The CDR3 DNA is TGTGCCTGGACAGGGGGATCGGCTGGCTACACCTTC. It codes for CAWTGGSAGYTF. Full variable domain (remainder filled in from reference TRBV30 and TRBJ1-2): SQTIHQWPATLVQPVGSPLSLECTVEGTSNPNLYWYRQAAGRGLQLLFYSVGIGQISSEVPQNLSASRPQDRQFILSSKKLLLSDSGFYLCAWTGGSAGYTFGSGTRLTVV.

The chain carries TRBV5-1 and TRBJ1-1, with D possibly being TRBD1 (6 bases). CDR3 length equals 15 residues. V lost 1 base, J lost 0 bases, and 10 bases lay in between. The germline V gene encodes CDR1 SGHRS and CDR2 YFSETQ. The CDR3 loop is CASSLNTGLNTEAFF. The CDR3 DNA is TGCGCCAGCAGCTTGAATACAGGGTTGAACACTGAAGCTTTCTTT.

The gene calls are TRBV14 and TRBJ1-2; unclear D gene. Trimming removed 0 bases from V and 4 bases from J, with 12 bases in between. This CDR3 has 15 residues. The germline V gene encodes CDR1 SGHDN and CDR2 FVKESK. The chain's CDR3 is CASSQDARRVYGYTF. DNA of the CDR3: TGTGCCAGCAGCCAAGATGCCAGGCGGGTCTATGGCTACACCTTC.

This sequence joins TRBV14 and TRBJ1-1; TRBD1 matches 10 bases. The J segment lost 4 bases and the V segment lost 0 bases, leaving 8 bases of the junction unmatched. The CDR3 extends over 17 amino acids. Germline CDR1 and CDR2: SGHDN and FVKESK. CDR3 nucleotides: TGTGCCAGCAGCCAAGAAGTGGTGTGGACAGGGGGCACTGAAGCTTTCTTT. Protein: CASSQEVVWTGGTEAFF.

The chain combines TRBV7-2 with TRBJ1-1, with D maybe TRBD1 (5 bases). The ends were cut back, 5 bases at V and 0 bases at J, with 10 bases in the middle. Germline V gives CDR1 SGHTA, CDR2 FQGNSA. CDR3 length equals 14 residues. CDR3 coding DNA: TGTGCCAGCAGCATCGGACACCTGAACACTGAAGCTTTCTTT. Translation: CASSIGHLNTEAFF.

The CDR3 loop reads CASTGGASPLHF. CDR3 nucleotides: TGTGCCAGCACCGGGGGCGCCTCACCCCTCCACTTT. The chain carries TRBV28 and TRBJ1-6; possible D gene TRBD1, 6 bases. The ends were cut back, 7 bases at V and 10 bases at J, with 11 bases in the middle. The germline V gene has CDR1 MDHEN and CDR2 SYDVKM. The CDR3 loop spans 12 amino acids.

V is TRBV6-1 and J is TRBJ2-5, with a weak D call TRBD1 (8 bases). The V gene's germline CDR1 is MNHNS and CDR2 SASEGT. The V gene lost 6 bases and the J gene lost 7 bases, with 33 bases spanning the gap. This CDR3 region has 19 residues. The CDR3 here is CASSSRTGRGFGNAATQYF. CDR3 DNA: TGTGCCAGCAGCTCAAGGACAGGGAGGGGGTTCGGGAATGCGGCGACCCAGTACTTC.

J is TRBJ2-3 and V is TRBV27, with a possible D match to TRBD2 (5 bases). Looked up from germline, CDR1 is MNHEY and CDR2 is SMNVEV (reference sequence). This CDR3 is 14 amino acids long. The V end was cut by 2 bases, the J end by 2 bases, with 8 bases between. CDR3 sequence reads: CASSLRGTTDTQYF. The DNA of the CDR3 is TGTGCCAGCAGTTTACGGGGAACCACAGATACGCAGTATTTT.

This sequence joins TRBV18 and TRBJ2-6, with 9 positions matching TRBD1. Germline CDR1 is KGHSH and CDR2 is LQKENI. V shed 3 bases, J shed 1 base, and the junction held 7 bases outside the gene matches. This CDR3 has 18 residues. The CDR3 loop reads CASSPRGQGSSGANVLTF. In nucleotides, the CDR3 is TGTGCCAGCTCACCCCGGGGACAGGGATCATCTGGGGCCAACGTCCTGACTTTC.

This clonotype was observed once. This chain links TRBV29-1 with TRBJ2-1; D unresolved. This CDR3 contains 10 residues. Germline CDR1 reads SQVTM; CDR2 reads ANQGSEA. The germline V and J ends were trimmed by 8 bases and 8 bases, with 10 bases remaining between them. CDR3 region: CSTGVYEQFF. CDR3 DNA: TGCAGCACCGGAGTCTATGAGCAGTTCTTC.

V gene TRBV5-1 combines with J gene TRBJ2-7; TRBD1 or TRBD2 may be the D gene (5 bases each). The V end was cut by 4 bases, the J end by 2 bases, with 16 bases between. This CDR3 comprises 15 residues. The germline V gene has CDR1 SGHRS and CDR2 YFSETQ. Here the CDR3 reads CASSPSVRETYEQYV. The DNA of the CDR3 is TGCGCCAGCAGCCCGTCAGTCAGGGAGACCTACGAGCAGTACGTC.

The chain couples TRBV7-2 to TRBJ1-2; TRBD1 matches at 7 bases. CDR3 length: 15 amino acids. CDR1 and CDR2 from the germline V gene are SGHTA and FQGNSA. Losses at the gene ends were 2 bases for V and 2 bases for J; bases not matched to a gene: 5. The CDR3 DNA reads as TGTGCCAGCAGCTTAATCGGCAGGGGGAACTATGGCTACACCTTC. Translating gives CASSLIGRGNYGYTF. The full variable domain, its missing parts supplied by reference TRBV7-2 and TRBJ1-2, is GAGVSQSPSNKVTEKGKDVELRCDPISGHTALYWYRQSLGQGLEFLIYFQGNSAPDKSGLPSDRFSAERTGGSVSTLTIQRTQQEDSAVYLCASSLIGRGNYGYTFGSGTRLTVV.

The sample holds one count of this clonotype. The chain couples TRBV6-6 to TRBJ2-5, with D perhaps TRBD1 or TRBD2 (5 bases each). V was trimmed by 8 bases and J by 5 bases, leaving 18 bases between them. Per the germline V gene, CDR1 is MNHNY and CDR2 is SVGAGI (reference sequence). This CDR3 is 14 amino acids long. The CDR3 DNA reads TGTGCCAGCGGTACCCCGGGGCTTGGGGAGACCCAGTACTTC. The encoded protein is CASGTPGLGETQYF.

CDR3 loop: CATAEARGFYNEQFF. The CDR3 DNA reads as TGTGCCACAGCCGAGGCCAGGGGGTTCTACAATGAGCAGTTCTTC. The chain is built from TRBV19 and TRBJ2-1; 7 nucleotides align to TRBD1. The V segment lost 10 bases and the J segment 3 bases; nucleotides outside the gene matches: 12. Germline assignment: CDR1 LNHDA and CDR2 SQIVND (reference sequence). The CDR3 is made up of 15 amino acids. The full variable domain, rest sourced from reference TRBV19 and TRBJ2-1, is DGGITQSPKYLFRKEGQNVTLSCEQNLNHDAMYWYRQDPGQGLRLIYYSQIVNDFQKGDIAEGYSVSREKKESFPLTVTSAQKNPTAFYLCATAEARGFYNEQFFGPGTRLTVL.

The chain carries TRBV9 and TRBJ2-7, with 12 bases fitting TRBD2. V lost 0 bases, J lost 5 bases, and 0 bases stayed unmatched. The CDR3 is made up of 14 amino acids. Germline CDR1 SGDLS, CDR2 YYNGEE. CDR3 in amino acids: CASSVASGGDEQYF. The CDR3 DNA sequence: TGTGCCAGCAGCGTAGCTAGCGGGGGGGACGAGCAGTACTTC. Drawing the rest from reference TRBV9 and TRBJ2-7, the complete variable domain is DSGVTQTPKHLITATGQRVTLRCSPRSGDLSVYWYQQSLDQGLQFLIQYYNGEERAKGNILERFSAQQFPDLHSELNLSSLELGDSALYFCASSVASGGDEQYFGPGTRLTVT.

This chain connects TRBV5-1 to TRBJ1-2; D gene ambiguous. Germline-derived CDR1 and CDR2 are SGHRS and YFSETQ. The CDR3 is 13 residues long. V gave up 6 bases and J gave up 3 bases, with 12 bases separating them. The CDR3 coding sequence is TGCGCCAGCACCGGAGACGGGTACTATGGCTACACCTTC. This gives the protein CASTGDGYYGYTF.

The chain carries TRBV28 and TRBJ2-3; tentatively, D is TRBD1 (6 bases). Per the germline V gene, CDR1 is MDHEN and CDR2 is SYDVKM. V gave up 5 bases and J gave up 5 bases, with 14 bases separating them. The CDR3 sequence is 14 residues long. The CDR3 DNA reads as TGTGCCAGCAGTCCTAATACAGGGTTAGATACGCAGTATTTT. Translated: CASSPNTGLDTQYF.

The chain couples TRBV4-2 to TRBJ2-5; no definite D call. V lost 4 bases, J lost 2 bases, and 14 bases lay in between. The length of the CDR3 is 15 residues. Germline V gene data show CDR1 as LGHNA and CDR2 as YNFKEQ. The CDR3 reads CASSPNPVAQETQYF. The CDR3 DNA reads TGTGCCAGCAGCCCTAACCCGGTTGCTCAAGAGACCCAGTACTTC.

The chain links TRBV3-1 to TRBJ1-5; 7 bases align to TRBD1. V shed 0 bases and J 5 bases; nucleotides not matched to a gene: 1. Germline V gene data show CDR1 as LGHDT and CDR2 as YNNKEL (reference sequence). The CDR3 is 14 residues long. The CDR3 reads CASSQDTGDQPQHF. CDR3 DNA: TGTGCCAGCAGCCAAGATACAGGGGATCAGCCCCAGCATTTT.

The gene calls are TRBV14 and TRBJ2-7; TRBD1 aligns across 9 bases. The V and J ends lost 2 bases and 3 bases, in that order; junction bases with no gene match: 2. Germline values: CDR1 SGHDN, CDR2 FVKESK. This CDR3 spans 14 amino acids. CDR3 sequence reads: CASSQWGQGYEQYF. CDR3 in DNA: TGTGCCAGCAGCCAATGGGGACAGGGCTACGAGCAGTACTTC.

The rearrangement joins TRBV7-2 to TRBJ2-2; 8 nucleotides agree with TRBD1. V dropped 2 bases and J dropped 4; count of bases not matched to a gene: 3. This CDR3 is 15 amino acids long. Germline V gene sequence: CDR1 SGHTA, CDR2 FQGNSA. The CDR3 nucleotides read TGTGCCAGCAGCTTAAACAGGGGGTCCACCGGGGAGCTGTTTTTT. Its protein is CASSLNRGSTGELFF.

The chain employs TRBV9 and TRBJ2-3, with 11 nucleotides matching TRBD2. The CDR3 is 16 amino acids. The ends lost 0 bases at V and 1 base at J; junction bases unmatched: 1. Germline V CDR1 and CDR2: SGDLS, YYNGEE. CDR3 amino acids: CASSVELAGGTDTQYF. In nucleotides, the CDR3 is TGTGCCAGCAGCGTAGAACTAGCGGGGGGCACAGATACGCAGTATTTT. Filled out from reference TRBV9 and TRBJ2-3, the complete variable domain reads DSGVTQTPKHLITATGQRVTLRCSPRSGDLSVYWYQQSLDQGLQFLIQYYNGEERAKGNILERFSAQQFPDLHSELNLSSLELGDSALYFCASSVELAGGTDTQYFGPGTRLTVL.

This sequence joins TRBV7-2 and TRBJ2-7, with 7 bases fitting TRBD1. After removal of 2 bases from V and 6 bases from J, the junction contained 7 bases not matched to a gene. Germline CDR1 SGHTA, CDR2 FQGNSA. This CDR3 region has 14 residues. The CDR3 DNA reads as TGTGCCAGCAGCTTAAGAGGACAGGTTCTCGAGCAGTACTTC. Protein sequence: CASSLRGQVLEQYF.